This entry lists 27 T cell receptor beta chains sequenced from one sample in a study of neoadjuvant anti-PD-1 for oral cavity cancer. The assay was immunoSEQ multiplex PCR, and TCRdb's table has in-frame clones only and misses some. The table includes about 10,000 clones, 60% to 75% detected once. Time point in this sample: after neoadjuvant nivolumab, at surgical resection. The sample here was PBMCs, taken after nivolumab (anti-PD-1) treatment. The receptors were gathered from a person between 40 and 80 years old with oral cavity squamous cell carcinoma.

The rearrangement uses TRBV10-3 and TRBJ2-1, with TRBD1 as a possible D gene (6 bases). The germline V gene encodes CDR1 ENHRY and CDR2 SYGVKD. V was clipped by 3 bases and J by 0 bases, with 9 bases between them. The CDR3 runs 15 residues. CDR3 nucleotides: TGTGCCATCAGTGAAGGGGGAAGCTCCTACAATGAGCAGTTCTTC. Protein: CAISEGGSSYNEQFF.

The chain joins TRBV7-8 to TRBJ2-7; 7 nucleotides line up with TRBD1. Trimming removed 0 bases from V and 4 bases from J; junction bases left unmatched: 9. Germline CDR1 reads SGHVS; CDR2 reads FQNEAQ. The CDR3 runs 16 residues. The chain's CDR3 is CASSLAARDSYYEQYF. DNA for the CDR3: TGTGCCAGCAGCTTAGCTGCAAGGGACAGTTATTACGAGCAGTACTTC. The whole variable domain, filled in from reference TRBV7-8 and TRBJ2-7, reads GAGVSQSPRYKVAKRGQDVALRCDPISGHVSLFWYQQALGQGPEFLTYFQNEAQLDKSGLPSDRFFAERPEGSVSTLKIQRTQQEDSAVYLCASSLAARDSYYEQYFGPGTRLTVT.

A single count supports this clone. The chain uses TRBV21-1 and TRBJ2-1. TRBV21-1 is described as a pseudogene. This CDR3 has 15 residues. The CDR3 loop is CASSKVGGHYNEQFF. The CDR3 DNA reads TGTGCCAGCAGCAAAGTCGGGGGACACTACAATGAGCAGTTCTTC.

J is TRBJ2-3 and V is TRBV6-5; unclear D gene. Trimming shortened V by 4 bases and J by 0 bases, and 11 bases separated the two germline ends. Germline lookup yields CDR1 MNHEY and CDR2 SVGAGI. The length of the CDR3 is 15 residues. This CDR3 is CASSSTLSSTDTQYF. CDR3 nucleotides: TGTGCCAGCAGTTCCACCCTTTCTAGCACAGATACGCAGTATTTT.

This chain's CDR3 is CASSGNGFEAFF. CDR3 sequence (DNA): TGTGCCAGCAGTGGAAACGGCTTTGAAGCTTTCTTT. The rearrangement uses TRBV6-4 and TRBJ1-1; no clear D gene. Germline V lookup: CDR1 MRHNA, CDR2 SNTAGT. With 4 bases removed from V and 7 bases from J, the gap between germline ends came to 10 bases. This CDR3 contains 12 residues.

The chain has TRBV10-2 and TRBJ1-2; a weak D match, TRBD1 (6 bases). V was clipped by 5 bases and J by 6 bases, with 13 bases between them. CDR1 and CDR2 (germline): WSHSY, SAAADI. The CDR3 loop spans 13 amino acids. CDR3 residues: CASSSGQGNGYTF. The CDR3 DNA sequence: TGCGCCAGCAGTTCAGGGCAGGGGAATGGCTACACCTTC.

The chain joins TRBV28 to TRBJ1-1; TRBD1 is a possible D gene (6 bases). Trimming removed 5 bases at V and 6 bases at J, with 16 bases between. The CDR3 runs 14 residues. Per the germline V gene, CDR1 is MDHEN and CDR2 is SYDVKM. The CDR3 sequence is CASSTRTERAEAFF. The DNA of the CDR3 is TGTGCCAGCAGTACAAGGACAGAAAGGGCTGAAGCTTTCTTT.

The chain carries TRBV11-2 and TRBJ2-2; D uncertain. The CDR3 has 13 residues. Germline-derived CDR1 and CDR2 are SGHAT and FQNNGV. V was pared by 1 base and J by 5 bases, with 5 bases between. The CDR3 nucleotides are TGTGCCAGCAGCTTAGTGGGAACCGGGGAGCTGTTTTTT. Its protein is CASSLVGTGELFF.

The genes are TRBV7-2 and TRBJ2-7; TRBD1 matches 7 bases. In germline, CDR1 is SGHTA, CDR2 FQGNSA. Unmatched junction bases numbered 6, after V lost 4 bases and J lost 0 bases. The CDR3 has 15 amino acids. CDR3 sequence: CASSSWDSPSYEQYF. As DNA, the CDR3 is TGTGCCAGCAGCTCATGGGACAGCCCCTCCTACGAGCAGTACTTC.

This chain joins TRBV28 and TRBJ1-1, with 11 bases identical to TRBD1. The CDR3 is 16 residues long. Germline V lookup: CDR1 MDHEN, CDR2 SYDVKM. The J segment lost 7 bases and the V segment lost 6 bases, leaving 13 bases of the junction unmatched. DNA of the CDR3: TGTGCCAGCAGGACGCTTGGACAGGGGGCAAAAGATGAAGCTTTCTTT. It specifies CASRTLGQGAKDEAFF.

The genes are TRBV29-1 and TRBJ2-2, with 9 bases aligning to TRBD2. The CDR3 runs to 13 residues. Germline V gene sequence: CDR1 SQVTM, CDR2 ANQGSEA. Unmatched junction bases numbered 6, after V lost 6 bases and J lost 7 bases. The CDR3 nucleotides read TGCAGCGTATGGGAACTAGCGGGCGGGGAGCTGTTTTTT. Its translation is CSVWELAGGELFF.

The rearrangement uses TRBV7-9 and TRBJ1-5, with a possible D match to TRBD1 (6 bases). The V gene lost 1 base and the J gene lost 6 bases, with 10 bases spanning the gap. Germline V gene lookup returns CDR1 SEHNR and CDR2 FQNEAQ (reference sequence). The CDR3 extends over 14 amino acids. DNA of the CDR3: TGTGCCAGCAGCTTAGGCAGGGGTGGTCAGCCCCAGCATTTT. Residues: CASSLGRGGQPQHF.

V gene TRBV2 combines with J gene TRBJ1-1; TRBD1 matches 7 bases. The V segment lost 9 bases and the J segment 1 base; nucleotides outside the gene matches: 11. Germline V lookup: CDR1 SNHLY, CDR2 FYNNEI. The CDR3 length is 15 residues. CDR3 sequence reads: CARPKTGTENTEAFF. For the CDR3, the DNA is TGTGCCAGGCCCAAGACAGGGACGGAGAACACTGAAGCTTTCTTT.

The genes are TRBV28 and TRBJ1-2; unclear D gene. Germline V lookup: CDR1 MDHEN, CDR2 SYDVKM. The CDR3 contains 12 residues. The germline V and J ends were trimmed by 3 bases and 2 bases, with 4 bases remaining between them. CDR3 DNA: TGTGCCAGCAGTTTTCCGAACTATGGCTACACCTTC. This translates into CASSFPNYGYTF.

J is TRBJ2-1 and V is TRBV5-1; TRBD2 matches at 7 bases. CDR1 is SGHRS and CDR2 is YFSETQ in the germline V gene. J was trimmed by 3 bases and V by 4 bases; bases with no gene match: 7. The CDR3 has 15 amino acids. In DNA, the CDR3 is TGCGCCAGCAGCGACGGGAGGCCCGACTACAATGAGCAGTTCTTC. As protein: CASSDGRPDYNEQFF.

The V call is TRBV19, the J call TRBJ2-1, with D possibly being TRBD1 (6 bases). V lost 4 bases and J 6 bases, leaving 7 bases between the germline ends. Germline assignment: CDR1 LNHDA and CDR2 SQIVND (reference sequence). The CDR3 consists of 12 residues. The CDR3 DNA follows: TGTGCCAGTAGTAAGGGGGTCAATGAGCAGTTCTTC. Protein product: CASSKGVNEQFF.

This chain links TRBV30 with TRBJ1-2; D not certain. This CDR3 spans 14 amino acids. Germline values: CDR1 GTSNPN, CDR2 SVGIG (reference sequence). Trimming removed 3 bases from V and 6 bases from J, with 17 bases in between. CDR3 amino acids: CAWSPLGQAHGYTF. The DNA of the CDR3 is TGTGCCTGGAGCCCTCTGGGCCAGGCCCATGGCTACACCTTC.

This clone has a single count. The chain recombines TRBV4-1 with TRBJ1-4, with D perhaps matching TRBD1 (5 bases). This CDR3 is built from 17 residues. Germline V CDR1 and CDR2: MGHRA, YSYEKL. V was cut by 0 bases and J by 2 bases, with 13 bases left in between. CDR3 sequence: CASSQDMGGLTNEKLFF. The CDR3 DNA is TGCGCCAGCAGCCAAGATATGGGGGGACTTACTAATGAAAAACTGTTTTTT.

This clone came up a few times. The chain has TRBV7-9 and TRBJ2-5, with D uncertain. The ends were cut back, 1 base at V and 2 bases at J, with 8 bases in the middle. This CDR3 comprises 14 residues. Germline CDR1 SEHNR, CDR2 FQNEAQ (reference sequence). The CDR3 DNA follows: TGTGCCAGCAGCTTAGGTACAGTTCAAGAGACCCAGTACTTC. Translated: CASSLGTVQETQYF.

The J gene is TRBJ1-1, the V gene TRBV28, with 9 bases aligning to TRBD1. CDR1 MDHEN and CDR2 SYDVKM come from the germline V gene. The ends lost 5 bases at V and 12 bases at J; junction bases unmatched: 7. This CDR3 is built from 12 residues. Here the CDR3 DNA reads TGTGCCAGCAGTCCCCCACAGGGGGCAACTTTCTTT. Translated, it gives CASSPPQGATFF.

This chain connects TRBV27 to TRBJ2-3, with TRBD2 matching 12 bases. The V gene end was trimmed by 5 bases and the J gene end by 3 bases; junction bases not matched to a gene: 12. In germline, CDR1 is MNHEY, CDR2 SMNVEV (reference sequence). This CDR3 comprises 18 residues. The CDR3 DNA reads TGTGCCAGCAGTGCACCTACTAGCGGGAGGAGTACGACAGATACGCAGTATTTT. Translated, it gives CASSAPTSGRSTTDTQYF.

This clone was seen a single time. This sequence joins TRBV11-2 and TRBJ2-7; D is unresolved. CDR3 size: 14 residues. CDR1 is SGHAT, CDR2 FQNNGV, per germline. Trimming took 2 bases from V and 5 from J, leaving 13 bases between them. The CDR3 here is CASSLLVLGDEQYF. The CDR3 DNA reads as TGTGCCAGCAGCTTACTAGTTTTGGGCGACGAGCAGTACTTC.

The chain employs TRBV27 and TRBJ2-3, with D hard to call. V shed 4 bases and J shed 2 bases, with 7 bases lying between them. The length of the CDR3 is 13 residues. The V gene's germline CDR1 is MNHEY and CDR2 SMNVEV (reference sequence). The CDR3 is CASSSPPTDTQYF. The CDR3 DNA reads TGTGCCAGCAGTTCCCCCCCCACAGATACGCAGTATTTT.

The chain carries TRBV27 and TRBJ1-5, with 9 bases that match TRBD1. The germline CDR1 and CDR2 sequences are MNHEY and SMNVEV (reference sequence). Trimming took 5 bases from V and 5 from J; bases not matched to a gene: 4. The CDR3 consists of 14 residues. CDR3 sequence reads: CASSRGTGYQPQHF. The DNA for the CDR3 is TGTGCCAGCAGTCGCGGGACAGGGTATCAGCCCCAGCATTTT.

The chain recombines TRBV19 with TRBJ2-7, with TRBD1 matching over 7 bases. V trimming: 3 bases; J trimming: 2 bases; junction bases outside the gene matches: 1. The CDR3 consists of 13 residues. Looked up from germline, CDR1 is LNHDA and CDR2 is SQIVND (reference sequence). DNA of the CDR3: TGTGCCAGTAGTATGGGACAGACCTACGAGCAGTACTTC. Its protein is CASSMGQTYEQYF.

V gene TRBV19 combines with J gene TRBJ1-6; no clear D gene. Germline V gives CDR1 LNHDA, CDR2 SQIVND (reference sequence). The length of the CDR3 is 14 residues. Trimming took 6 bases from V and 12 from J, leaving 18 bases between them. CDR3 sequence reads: CASRENSQKGPLHF. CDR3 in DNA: TGTGCCAGTAGAGAAAACAGCCAGAAAGGACCCCTCCACTTT.

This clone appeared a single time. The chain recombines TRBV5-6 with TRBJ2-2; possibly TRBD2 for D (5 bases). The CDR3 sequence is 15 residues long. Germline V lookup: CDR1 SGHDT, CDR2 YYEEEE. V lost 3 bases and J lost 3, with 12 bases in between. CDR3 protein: CASSWALGDTGELFF. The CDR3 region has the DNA TGTGCCAGCAGCTGGGCCCTGGGAGACACCGGGGAGCTGTTTTTT. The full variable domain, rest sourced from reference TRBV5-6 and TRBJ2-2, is DAGVTQSPTHLIKTRGQQVTLRCSPKSGHDTVSWYQQALGQGPQFIFQYYEEEERQRGNFPDRFSGHQFPNYSSELNVNALLLGDSALYLCASSWALGDTGELFFGEGSRLTVL.